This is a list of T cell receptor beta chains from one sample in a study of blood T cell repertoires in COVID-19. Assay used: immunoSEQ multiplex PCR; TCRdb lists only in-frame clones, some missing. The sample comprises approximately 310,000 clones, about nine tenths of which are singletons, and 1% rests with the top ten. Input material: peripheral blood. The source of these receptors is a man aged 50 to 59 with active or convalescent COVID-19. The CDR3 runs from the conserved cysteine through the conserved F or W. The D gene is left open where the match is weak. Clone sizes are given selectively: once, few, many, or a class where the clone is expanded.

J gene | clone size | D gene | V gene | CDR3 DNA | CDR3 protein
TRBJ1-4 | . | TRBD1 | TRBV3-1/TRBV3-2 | TGTGCCAGCACACGACGGGACAGCGGTGAAAAACTGTTTTTT | CASTRRDSGEKLFF
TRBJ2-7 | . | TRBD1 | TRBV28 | TGTGCCAGCAGTTCTCCGGGACAGGGATACTCCTACGAGCAGTACTTC | CASSSPGQGYSYEQYF
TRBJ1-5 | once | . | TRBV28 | TGTGCCAGCAGCCCCGCGGGGGGACCCAATCAGCCCCAGCATTTT | CASSPAGGPNQPQHF
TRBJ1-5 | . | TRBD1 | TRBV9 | TGTGCCAGCAGCCCCGGGACAGAGTATAGCAATCAGCCCCAGCATTTT | CASSPGTEYSNQPQHF
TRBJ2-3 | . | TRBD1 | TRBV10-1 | TGCGCCAGCAGTGCTACAGGGGCAGCGAATACGCAGTATTTT | CASSATGAANTQYF
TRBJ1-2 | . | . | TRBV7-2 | TGTGCCAGCAGCCTCCGGGGTTCCCTCGTTTCAAACTATGGCTACACCTTC | CASSLRGSLVSNYGYTF
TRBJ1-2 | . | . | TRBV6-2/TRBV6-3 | TGTGCCAGCAGTTACGGGCAAGAGAGCTACACCTTC | CASSYGQESYTF
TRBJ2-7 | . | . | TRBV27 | TGTGCCAGCAGTTTACGTTTTCGCGACGAGCAGTACTTC | CASSLRFRDEQYF
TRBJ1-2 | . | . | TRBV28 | TGTGCCAGCAACGTTCAGAACTATGGCTACACCTTC | CASNVQNYGYTF
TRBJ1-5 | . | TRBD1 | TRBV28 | TGTGCCAGCAGTTGGGGAGCTAAGTCAAACAGGGGGCTAAGACGAGATCAGCCCCAGCATTTT | CASSWGAKSNRGLRRDQPQHF
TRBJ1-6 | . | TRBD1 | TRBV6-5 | TGTGCCAGCAGCTCCCAGGGGGGTTATAATTCACCCCTCCACTTT | CASSSQGGYNSPLHF
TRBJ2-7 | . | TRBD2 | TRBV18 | TGTGCCAGCTCCCGGCTAGCGGGGTACGAGCAGTACTTC | CASSRLAGYEQYF
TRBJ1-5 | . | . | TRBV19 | TGTGCCTACGGGCTGTTGGGGCCGGGGGGCAATCAGCCCCAGCATTTT | CAYGLLGPGGNQPQHF
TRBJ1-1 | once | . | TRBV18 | TGTGCCAGCTCACCGCGGCGCGGGGAATCTGAAGCTTTCTTT | CASSPRRGESEAFF
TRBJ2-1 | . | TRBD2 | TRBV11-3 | TGTGCCAGCAGCTTCAGACTAGCGGGAGAGTACAATGAGCAGTTCTTC | CASSFRLAGEYNEQFF
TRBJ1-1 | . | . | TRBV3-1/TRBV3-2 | TGTGCCAGCAGCCCCCCAGGGCGCACTGAAGCTTTCTTT | CASSPPGRTEAFF
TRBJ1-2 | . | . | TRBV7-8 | TGTGCCAGCAGCTTAGGGACAGATTATGGCTACACCTTC | CASSLGTDYGYTF
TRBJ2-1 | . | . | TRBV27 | TGTGCCAGCAGTGCGACTAGGGCCCCCCACAATGAGCAGTTCTTC | CASSATRAPHNEQFF
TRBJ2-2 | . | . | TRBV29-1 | TGCAGCGTGTGTGTGCGTAGAGACACCGGGGAGCTGTTTTTT | CSVCVRRDTGELFF
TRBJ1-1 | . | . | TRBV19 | TGTGCCAGTAGTATAGTAGTGAACACTGAAGCTTTCTTT | CASSIVVNTEAFF
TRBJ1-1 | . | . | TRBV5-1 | TGCGCCAGCAGCTTACAGGGCTCCGACACTGAAGCTTTCTTT | CASSLQGSDTEAFF
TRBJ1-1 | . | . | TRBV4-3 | TGCGCCAGCAGCCAAGATGGGGGGGTGAACACTGAAGCTTTCTTT | CASSQDGGVNTEAFF
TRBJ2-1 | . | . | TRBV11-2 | TGTGCCAGCAGCTATAGACCAGAGGGCTCCTACAATGAGCAGTTCTTC | CASSYRPEGSYNEQFF
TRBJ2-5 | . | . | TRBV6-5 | TGTGCCAGCAGTTACCCAGGGAAAGAGACCCAGTACTTC | CASSYPGKETQYF
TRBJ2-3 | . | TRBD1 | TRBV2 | TGTGCCAGCAGATTCGCACAGGGGCAGGGGAAAACAGATACGCAGTATTTT | CASRFAQGQGKTDTQYF
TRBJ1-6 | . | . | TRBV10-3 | TGTGCCATCAGTTCGCCGGGTTCACCCCTCCACTTT | CAISSPGSPLHF
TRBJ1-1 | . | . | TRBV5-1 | TGCGCCAGCAGCCCCGGAGAAGACTACTACACTGAAGCTTTCTTT | CASSPGEDYYTEAFF
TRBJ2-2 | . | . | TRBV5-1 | TGCGCCAGCAGCTTGGTGGGACATCACACCGGGGAGCTGTTTTTT | CASSLVGHHTGELFF
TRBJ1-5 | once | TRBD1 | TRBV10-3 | TGTGCCATCAGTGATCGGACAGGGGGTACGCCCCAGCATTTT | CAISDRTGGTPQHF
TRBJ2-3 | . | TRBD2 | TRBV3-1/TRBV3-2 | TGTGCCAGCAGCCCGAGCTCGACTAGCGGTAGCACAGATACGCAGTATTTT | CASSPSSTSGSTDTQYF
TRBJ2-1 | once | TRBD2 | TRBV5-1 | TGCGCCAGCAGCTTGGGACTAGCGGGGGGGCGGCTAGATAGGAGCTCCTACAATGAGCAGTTCTTC | CASSLGLAGGRLDRSSYNEQFF
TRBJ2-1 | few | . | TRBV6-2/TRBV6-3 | TGTGCCAGCAGTTCGGGCAGGGACAATGAGCAGTTCTTC | CASSSGRDNEQFF
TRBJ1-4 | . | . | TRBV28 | TGTGCCAGCAGTTTAGTCCAGGGTCGTGAAAAACTGTTTTTT | CASSLVQGREKLFF
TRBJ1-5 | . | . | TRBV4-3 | TGCGCCAGCAGCCAAGAATTTGGAGGGGCGAGCAATCAGCCCCAGCATTTT | CASSQEFGGASNQPQHF
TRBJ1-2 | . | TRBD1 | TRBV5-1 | TGCGCCAGCAGCTTGGAGGGACAGGGGGTTAGGAGCTATGGCTACACCTTC | CASSLEGQGVRSYGYTF
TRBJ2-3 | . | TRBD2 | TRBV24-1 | TGTGCCACCGGGGGTAGCGGGAGGATTAGCACAGATACGCAGTATTTT | CATGGSGRISTDTQYF
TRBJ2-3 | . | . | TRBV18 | TGTGCCAGCTCACCACCGAAACTGTCTACAGATACGCAGTATTTT | CASSPPKLSTDTQYF
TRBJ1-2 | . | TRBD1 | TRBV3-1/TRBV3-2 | TGTGCCAGCAGCCAAGCCCTACAGACAGGGAGTGGCTACACCTTC | CASSQALQTGSGYTF
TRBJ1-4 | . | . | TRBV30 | TGTGCCTGGAGTGTACAGGGTAGGGGGGAAAAACTGTTTTTT | CAWSVQGRGEKLFF
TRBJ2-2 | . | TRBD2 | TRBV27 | TGTGCCAGCAGTTCCGGGACTAGGTCAAACACCGGGGAGCTGTTTTTT | CASSSGTRSNTGELFF
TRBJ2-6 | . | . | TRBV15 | TGTGCCACCAGCTCCCGGAGTTCTGGGGCCAACGTCCTGACTTTC | CATSSRSSGANVLTF
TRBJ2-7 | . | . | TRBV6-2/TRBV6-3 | TGTGCCAGCAGTTACGTACTCCACGAGCAGTACTTC | CASSYVLHEQYF